These T cell receptor beta chains were read from a single sample in a study of T-cell memory formation after mild COVID-19. TCRdb processed the 5' RACE reads anew with MiXCR; each CDR3 protein has one entry. Counted here are around 390,000 distinct CDR3 sequences, about 16% occurring once; the ten biggest clones make up around a fifth. Sequencing used PBMCs or a T cell subset sorted from them (not recorded which). The receptors originated from a man between 18 and 29 years old who had mild COVID-19 (a few samples of this study predate the infection). Cell type and time point are not known. Each CDR3 is given with its conserved first and last residue. Fields, in order: J gene, D gene, V gene, clone size, CDR3 DNA, CDR3 protein. The D gene is left open where the match is weak. Size tells how often a clone was seen (once, few, many) or the class of an expanded clone, and some rows leave it out.

>TRBJ2-3|-|TRBV12-3/TRBV12-4|-
TGTGCCAGCAGTACCCCCTACGCGGGCGGGGGCTTCACAGATACGCAGTATTTT
CASSTPYAGGGFTDTQYF
>TRBJ2-2|-|TRBV24-1|-
TGTGCCACCAGTGATTTCCGAGAGATTGAGCTGTTTTTT
CATSDFREIELFF
>TRBJ2-5|-|TRBV4-2|many
TGTGCCAGCAGCCCCCTTAATGGCAAGGAAGAGACCCAGTACTTC
CASSPLNGKEETQYF
>TRBJ1-5|-|TRBV28|-
TGTGCCAGCAGTTGGGGTTTGTCAAATCAGCCCCAGCATTTT
CASSWGLSNQPQHF
>TRBJ1-2|-|TRBV28|-
TGTGCCACCTCGGACACGATAAACTATGGCTACACCTTC
CATSDTINYGYTF
>TRBJ2-1|TRBD1|TRBV11-2|-
TGTGCCAGCAGCTTACACCGAGGATACAGGGGAGACAATGAGCAGTTCTTC
CASSLHRGYRGDNEQFF
>TRBJ1-1|TRBD1|TRBV4-3|few
TGCGCCAGCAGCCAAGAACAGGGGGCGAGGACTGAAGCTTTCTTT
CASSQEQGARTEAFF
>TRBJ1-4|TRBD1|TRBV2|many
TGTGCCAGCAGTGACGGGACAGGGGAAAAACTGTTTTTT
CASSDGTGEKLFF
>TRBJ2-6|-|TRBV28|many
TGTGCCAGCAGTTTATTAGGTGTTACTGGGGCCAACGTCCTGACTTTC
CASSLLGVTGANVLTF
>TRBJ2-5|-|TRBV7-8|many
TGTGCCAGCAGCTTCGGGCAGGTGGAGACCCAGTACTTC
CASSFGQVETQYF
>TRBJ1-6|-|TRBV30|few
TGTGCCTGGACCGCGGTCGGTAATTCACCCCTCCACTTT
CAWTAVGNSPLHF
>TRBJ2-2|-|TRBV7-3|-
TGTGCCAGCACTCCCAGGGGCCTATCAGTGACTACCGGGGAGCTGTTTTTT
CASTPRGLSVTTGELFF
>TRBJ1-5|-|TRBV2|-
TGTGCCAGCAGTGAAGTGACGGCGGATCAGCCCCAGCATTTT
CASSEVTADQPQHF
>TRBJ1-1|-|TRBV6-1|few
TGTGCCAGCACCCCCCTGGGAAGGTCTATCACTGAAGCTTTCTTT
CASTPLGRSITEAFF
>TRBJ1-1|TRBD1|TRBV12-3/TRBV12-4|-
TGTGCCAGCAGGGTGACAGGGACCACTGAAGCTTTCTTT
CASRVTGTTEAFF
>TRBJ2-1|TRBD2|TRBV7-2|few
TGTGCCAGCACCCCCGGGGGGGCCAACAATGAGCAGTTCTTC
CASTPGGANNEQFF
>TRBJ2-3|TRBD2|TRBV20-1|few
TGCAGTGCTGAACGGGCTAGCGGGGGCGGAACAGATACGCAGTATTTT
CSAERASGGGTDTQYF
>TRBJ1-1|-|TRBV7-2|few
TGTGCCAGCAGCATTGGGAGTATGAACACTGAAGCTTTCTTT
CASSIGSMNTEAFF
>TRBJ2-6|-|TRBV6-5|few
TGTGCCAGCAGTTACTCCTTTTCTGGCTCTGGGGCCAACGTCCTGACTTTC
CASSYSFSGSGANVLTF
>TRBJ2-1|-|TRBV20-1|-
TGCAGTCCGGTTCCTAGCTCCTACAATGAGCAGTTCTTC
CSPVPSSYNEQFF
>TRBJ2-2|-|TRBV5-1|-
TGCGCCAGCAGCTCGACCCCGGACACCCTTTATACCGGGGAGCTGTTTTTT
CASSSTPDTLYTGELFF
>TRBJ2-1|-|TRBV9|-
TGTGCCAGCAGCGTTAGGGGGGTGGATAATGAGCAGTTCTTC
CASSVRGVDNEQFF
>TRBJ2-4|TRBD1|TRBV6-2/TRBV6-3|few
TGTGCCAGCAGTTACCCAGGACAGGGGGACAAAAACATTCAGTACTTC
CASSYPGQGDKNIQYF
>TRBJ2-3|TRBD1|TRBV29-1|-
TGCAGCGTTCCCGACAGGGGGGCGCAGTATTTT
CSVPDRGAQYF
>TRBJ2-1|-|TRBV24-1|few
TGTGCCACCAGTGATGGAACAGCGAGCTCCTACAATGAGCAGTTCTTC
CATSDGTASSYNEQFF
>TRBJ2-3|TRBD2|TRBV9|few
TGTGCCAGCAGCGTAGCGGGCGGAGCGGGGGGCACAGATACGCAGTATTTT
CASSVAGGAGGTDTQYF